In its sample, the clone carrying this T cell receptor (beta chain) was seen a few times. In the study's own analysis: Amplifying reference gene primers gave estimates of nucleated cell counts. Measured with immunoSEQ multiplex PCR; TCRdb has only the in-frame clones, and not every one. V, J and clone size are those of that table, while D and trimming were read from the DNA. The data hold approximately 220,000 clones, with around 82% observed a single time. These data belong to a study of blood T cell repertoires in COVID-19. On the study more broadly: The United States, Italy and Spain provided the acute and convalescent COVID-19 samples. PBMCs, B-cell-depleted T cells, or T cells provided the cDNA or gDNA that made up the material.

This TCR derives from a woman in her 70s with acute or convalescent COVID-19. Sequenced input: peripheral blood.

The CDR3 is CASSSLGQGAVMNTEAFF. The CDR3 DNA is TGTGCCAGCAGTTCACTCGGACAGGGGGCCGTCATGAACACTGAAGCTTTCTTT. The V gene is TRBV28, the J gene TRBJ1-1; 11 nucleotides match TRBD1. Per the germline V gene, CDR1 is MDHEN and CDR2 is SYDVKM. CDR3 length: 18 amino acids. Trimming cost V 4 bases and J 0 bases; bases outside gene matches: 10.